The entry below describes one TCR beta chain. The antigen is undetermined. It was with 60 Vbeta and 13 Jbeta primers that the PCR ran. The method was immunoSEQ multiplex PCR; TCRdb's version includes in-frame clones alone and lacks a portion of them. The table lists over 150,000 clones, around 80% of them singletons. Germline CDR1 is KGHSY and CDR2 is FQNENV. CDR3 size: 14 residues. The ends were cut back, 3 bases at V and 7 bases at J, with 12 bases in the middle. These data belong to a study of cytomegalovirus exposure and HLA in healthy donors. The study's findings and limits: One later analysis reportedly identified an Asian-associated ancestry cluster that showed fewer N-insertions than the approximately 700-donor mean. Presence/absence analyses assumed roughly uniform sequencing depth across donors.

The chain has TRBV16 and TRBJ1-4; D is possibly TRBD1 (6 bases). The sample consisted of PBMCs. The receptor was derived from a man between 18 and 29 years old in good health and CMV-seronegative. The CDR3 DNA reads TGTGCCAGCAGCCAGACAGGCCCCCCTGAAAAACTGTTTTTT. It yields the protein CASSQTGPPEKLFF.